A selection of T cell receptor beta chains follows, all from one sample in a study of T cell changes during pregnancy in multiple sclerosis. This table comes from immunoSEQ multiplex PCR, and its TCRdb copy is limited to in-frame clones, with some not included. The profile covers approximately 70,000 clones, with more than 85% appearing a single time and over 2% taken by the ten largest. Specimen: peripheral blood, collected in the first trimester of pregnancy. All receptors come from a female donor with multiple sclerosis, enrolled in a pregnancy study. Each CDR3 is given with its conserved first and last residue. A D gene is named only where the DNA matches it firmly. Clone size is given for some rows only: seen once, a few or many times, or a class if the clone is expanded.

size: NA; D: NA; V: TRBV27; J: TRBJ2-5; DNA: TGTGCCAGCAGTCCACAGGGGACTCAAGAGACCCAGTACTTC; CDR3: CASSPQGTQETQYF
size: NA; D: NA; V: TRBV28; J: TRBJ2-4; DNA: TGTGCCAGCAGTTTGGCAGGAGCCAAAAACATTCAGTACTTC; CDR3: CASSLAGAKNIQYF
size: NA; D: NA; V: TRBV9; J: TRBJ2-3; DNA: TGTGCCAGCTCTAAGGACAGTAGCACAGATACGCAGTATTTT; CDR3: CASSKDSSTDTQYF
size: few; D: NA; V: TRBV14; J: TRBJ1-3; DNA: TGTGCCAGCAGCCACGGTGGAAACACCATATATTTT; CDR3: CASSHGGNTIYF
size: NA; D: NA; V: TRBV11-1; J: TRBJ1-2; DNA: TGTGCCAGCAGCTTACAGGAAGCTCGCGGCTACACCTTC; CDR3: CASSLQEARGYTF
size: NA; D: NA; V: TRBV7-8; J: TRBJ2-1; DNA: TGTGCCAGCAGCTTAGCTAGCGAGCAGTTCTTC; CDR3: CASSLASEQFF
size: NA; D: TRBD1; V: TRBV9; J: TRBJ2-3; DNA: TGTGCCAGCAGCGTAGCCACACAGACAGGGGCCTTCAGCACAGATACGCAGTATTTT; CDR3: CASSVATQTGAFSTDTQYF
size: once; D: TRBD2; V: TRBV5-5; J: TRBJ2-7; DNA: TGTGCCAGCAGCTTGGCGAGAACTAGCGGCCTCTCCTACGAGCAGTACTTC; CDR3: CASSLARTSGLSYEQYF
size: NA; D: TRBD1; V: TRBV9; J: TRBJ1-2; DNA: TGTGCCAGCAGCGTAGGCGGGGGGGACAGGCGCTACACCTTC; CDR3: CASSVGGGDRRYTF
size: NA; D: TRBD1; V: TRBV2; J: TRBJ2-1; DNA: TGTGCCAGCAGTACAGGGGGGCCCTACAATGAGCAGTTCTTC; CDR3: CASSTGGPYNEQFF
size: once; D: NA; V: TRBV10-3; J: TRBJ2-5; DNA: TGTGCCATCAGGGCAGGACGGGGGGAGACCCAGTACTTC; CDR3: CAIRAGRGETQYF
size: NA; D: NA; V: TRBV2; J: TRBJ2-7; DNA: TGTGCCAGCAGTGGCGCGGCGAACTACGAGCAGTACTTC; CDR3: CASSGAANYEQYF
size: NA; D: NA; V: TRBV15; J: TRBJ2-3; DNA: TGTGCCACCAGCCTTACTCATTTCATAAATCCCACAGATACGCAGTATTTT; CDR3: CATSLTHFINPTDTQYF
size: NA; D: TRBD1; V: TRBV2; J: TRBJ2-3; DNA: TGTGCCATTTCCAGGGGGCGAGAAGATACGCAGTATTTT; CDR3: CAISRGREDTQYF
size: NA; D: NA; V: TRBV9; J: TRBJ1-1; DNA: TGTGCCAGCAGCGCCATGGGGGGCACTGAAGCTTTCTTT; CDR3: CASSAMGGTEAFF
size: NA; D: NA; V: TRBV6-5; J: TRBJ2-7; DNA: TGTGCCAGCACCCTCTCCACTAGGAAGGGCTACGAGCAGTACTTC; CDR3: CASTLSTRKGYEQYF
size: NA; D: TRBD2; V: TRBV7-2; J: TRBJ2-5; DNA: TGTGCCAGCAGCTTTAGCGGGGAAGAGACCCAGTACTTC; CDR3: CASSFSGEETQYF
size: NA; D: NA; V: TRBV18; J: TRBJ1-1; DNA: TGTGCCAGCTCACCACGGACAGAAAGGAACACTGAAGCTTTCTTT; CDR3: CASSPRTERNTEAFF
size: NA; D: NA; V: TRBV6-5; J: TRBJ2-7; DNA: TGTGCCAGCGGGTCGGGTGGAAGTTTTTACGAGCAGTACTTC; CDR3: CASGSGGSFYEQYF
size: NA; D: NA; V: TRBV5-1; J: TRBJ1-2; DNA: TGCGCCAGCAGCTCCCGGGACATACTCTATGGCTACACCTTC; CDR3: CASSSRDILYGYTF
size: NA; D: NA; V: TRBV28; J: TRBJ1-4; DNA: TGTGCCAGCAGCCCCCATCTAGGGTTAGGGGGAAATGAAAAACTGTTTTTT; CDR3: CASSPHLGLGGNEKLFF
size: NA; D: TRBD2; V: TRBV5-6; J: TRBJ2-7; DNA: TGTGCCAGCAGCTTCCGGACTAGCGGGAGTCGTAATAAGCAGTACTTC; CDR3: CASSFRTSGSRNKQYF
size: NA; D: TRBD2; V: TRBV5-1; J: TRBJ2-3; DNA: TGCGCCAGCAGCTCCCTAGCGGGAGATACGCAGTATTTT; CDR3: CASSSLAGDTQYF